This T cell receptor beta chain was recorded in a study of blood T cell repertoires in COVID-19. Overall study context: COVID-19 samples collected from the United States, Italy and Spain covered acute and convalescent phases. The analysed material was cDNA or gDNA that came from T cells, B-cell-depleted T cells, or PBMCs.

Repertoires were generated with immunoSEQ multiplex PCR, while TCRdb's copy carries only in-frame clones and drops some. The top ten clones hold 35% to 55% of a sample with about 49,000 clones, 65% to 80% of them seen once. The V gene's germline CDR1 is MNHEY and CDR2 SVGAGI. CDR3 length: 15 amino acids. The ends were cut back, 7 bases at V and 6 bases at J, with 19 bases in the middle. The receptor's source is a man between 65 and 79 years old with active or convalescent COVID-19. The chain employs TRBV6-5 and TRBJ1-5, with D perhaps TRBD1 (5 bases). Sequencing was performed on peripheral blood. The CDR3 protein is CASKVGQGVFQPQHF. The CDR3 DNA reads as TGTGCCAGCAAAGTCGGGCAGGGCGTTTTTCAGCCCCAGCATTTT.